This T cell receptor (beta chain) emerged from a study of cytomegalovirus exposure and HLA in healthy donors. On the study more broadly: In a previous analysis, approximately 110 million unique TCR beta sequences were found from some 180 million T cells.

A few counts support this clone. Its target is not known. Vbeta (60) and Jbeta (13) primers were used in the PCR. Repertoires were generated with immunoSEQ multiplex PCR, while TCRdb's copy carries only in-frame clones and drops some. The repertoire holds about 140,000 clones, more than 70% seen once, with roughly 4.9% in the top ten. The length of the CDR3 is 15 residues. Germline V gives CDR1 SGHNT, CDR2 YYREEE (reference sequence). Losses at the gene ends were 4 bases for V and 3 bases for J; bases not matched to a gene: 4. Findings of the study overall: In a later analysis, TCR beta V- and J-gene trimming was associated with a missense DCLRE1C variant. A further, later analysis showed that HLA-associated TCR beta chains (compared with equally common others) were more clonally expanded.

V is TRBV5-4 and J is TRBJ1-4; 9 nucleotides line up with TRBD1. This TCR was sampled from a woman between 45 and 60 years old in good health and CMV-seronegative. The source material was PBMCs. In DNA, the CDR3 is TGTGCCAGCAGCGCAGGACAGGGGCCTAATGAAAAACTGTTTTTT. This codes for CASSAGQGPNEKLFF.